One and the same sample provided the 25 T cell receptor beta chains below, sequenced in a study of T cell responses to AZD1222 COVID-19 vaccine. The data were produced by immunoSEQ multiplex PCR, yet TCRdb's version contains in-frame clones alone and is incomplete. The sample includes more than 150,000 clones, more than 85% of them seen just once. Sample: peripheral blood, taken 28 days after the second AZD1222 dose. The receptors come from an adult who received the AZD1222 COVID-19 vaccine.

The rearrangement joins TRBV4-1 to TRBJ1-6; 7 positions match TRBD1. Germline values: CDR1 MGHRA, CDR2 YSYEKL. The CDR3 contains 18 residues. Trimming removed 1 base from V and 7 bases from J; junction bases left unmatched: 13. The CDR3 loop is CASSQVDMGQRGNSPLHF. CDR3 nucleotide sequence: TGCGCCAGCAGCCAAGTAGACATGGGACAGCGAGGCAATTCACCCCTCCACTTT.

V and J are TRBV12-3 or TRBV12-4 and TRBJ2-6; D is unresolved. The CDR3 loop spans 13 amino acids. The germline V and J ends were trimmed by 7 bases and 0 bases, with 4 bases remaining between them. The CDR3 sequence: CASTLSGANVLTF. The CDR3, as DNA: TGTGCCAGCACCCTCTCTGGGGCCAACGTCCTGACTTTC.

This sequence joins TRBV7-2 and TRBJ1-5, with D hard to call. CDR3 size: 14 residues. V lost 1 base and J lost 2, with 6 bases in between. The germline V gene encodes CDR1 SGHTA and CDR2 FQGNSA. CDR3 in amino acids: CASSLVYGNQPQHF. For the CDR3, the DNA is TGTGCCAGCAGCTTAGTTTACGGCAATCAGCCCCAGCATTTT.

With regard to this clone: This sample includes further DNA sequences coding for the same CDR3. The J gene is TRBJ2-5, the V gene TRBV5-1, with D uncertain. Looked up from germline, CDR1 is SGHRS and CDR2 is YFSETQ. Trimming removed 0 bases from V and 5 bases from J, with 5 bases in between. This CDR3 contains 12 residues. The CDR3: CASSLEGETQYF. In DNA, the CDR3 is TGCGCCAGCAGCTTGGAGGGTGAGACCCAGTACTTC.

The chain recombines TRBV27 with TRBJ1-5, with D possibly TRBD1 on 6 matching bases. There are 14 residues in the CDR3. Between the trimmed V and J ends, which lost 6 bases and 3 bases, there was a span of 12 bases. CDR1 MNHEY and CDR2 SMNVEV come from the germline V gene (reference sequence). The CDR3 protein is CASRGRGINQPQHF. CDR3 coding DNA: TGTGCCAGCAGGGGCAGGGGTATCAATCAGCCCCAGCATTTT.

CDR3: CASSYRLNTGELFF. CDR3 DNA sequence: TGTGCCAGCAGCTACCGACTAAACACCGGGGAGCTGTTTTTT. This rearrangement joins TRBV11-2 to TRBJ2-2; a possible D gene is TRBD2 (5 bases). The CDR3 consists of 14 residues. Germline V gene sequence: CDR1 SGHAT, CDR2 FQNNGV. V lost 4 bases and J lost 2, with 8 bases in between.

This sequence joins TRBV18 and TRBJ2-1, with unresolved D. V gave up 6 bases and J gave up 9 bases, with 12 bases separating them. The CDR3 extends over 12 amino acids. The germline CDR1 and CDR2 sequences are KGHSH and LQKENI. This CDR3 reads CASSPMAIEQFF. DNA for the CDR3: TGTGCCAGCTCCCCAATGGCCATTGAGCAGTTCTTC.

This chain uses TRBV12-3 or TRBV12-4 with TRBJ1-5; TRBD1 agrees at 7 bases. This CDR3 has 13 residues. The V gene end was trimmed by 5 bases and the J gene end by 4 bases; junction bases not matched to a gene: 2. The CDR3 sequence: CASSQTGNQPQHF. The CDR3 nucleotides read TGTGCCAGCAGTCAGACAGGGAATCAGCCCCAGCATTTT.

Worth noting for this clone: Additional DNA sequences in this sample encode the identical CDR3. The V gene is TRBV19, the J gene TRBJ2-7; a weak D match, TRBD2 (5 bases). Germline V gene data show CDR1 as LNHDA and CDR2 as SQIVND (reference sequence). The V end was cut by 5 bases, the J end by 4 bases, with 6 bases between. CDR3 length equals 11 residues. CDR3 DNA sequence: TGTGCCAGTAGTTCGGGATACGAGCAGTACTTC. Translation: CASSSGYEQYF.

V gene TRBV9 combines with J gene TRBJ2-1; 9 bases are a match to TRBD1. CDR1 is SGDLS and CDR2 is YYNGEE in the germline V gene. Trimming took 4 bases from V and 7 from J; bases not matched to a gene: 6. The CDR3 is made up of 14 amino acids. The CDR3 DNA follows: TGTGCCAGCAGCTACCGGACAGGGGAGAATGAGCAGTTCTTC. Protein product: CASSYRTGENEQFF.

The chain employs TRBV4-2 and TRBJ1-2; 10 positions match TRBD1. CDR1 is LGHNA, CDR2 YNFKEQ, per germline. The CDR3 is 15 residues long. V lost 3 bases, J lost 3 bases, and 4 bases stayed unmatched. CDR3 protein: CASSHGGTGDYGYTF. The CDR3 nucleotides are TGTGCCAGCAGCCATGGAGGGACAGGGGACTATGGCTACACCTTC.

The chain employs TRBV5-4 and TRBJ2-7; perhaps TRBD1 as D (5 bases). This CDR3 is 15 amino acids long. Per germline, CDR1 SGHNT and CDR2 YYREEE (reference sequence). With 4 bases removed from V and 0 bases from J, the gap between germline ends came to 14 bases. The CDR3 DNA is TGTGCCAGCAGCCTGGGGCCATCCAGCTCCTACGAGCAGTACTTC. Protein: CASSLGPSSSYEQYF.

This clone occurred once. J is TRBJ1-1 and V is TRBV27; the D gene is possibly TRBD1 (5 bases). The CDR3 runs 14 residues. Germline assignment: CDR1 MNHEY and CDR2 SMNVEV (reference sequence). The V end lost 3 bases, the J end lost 0 bases, and 8 bases lay between the germline ends. CDR3 amino acids: CASSFGGMNTEAFF. CDR3 DNA: TGTGCCAGCAGTTTCGGGGGGATGAACACTGAAGCTTTCTTT.

The chain has TRBV9 and TRBJ1-2; D might be TRBD1 (6 bases). Germline V gene sequence: CDR1 SGDLS, CDR2 YYNGEE. The CDR3 runs 16 residues. Trimming left V 0 bases short and J 3 bases short, with 15 bases between. In DNA form, the CDR3 reads TGTGCCAGCAGCGTAGGGGAGGGGGGCTTGCACTATGGCTACACCTTC. Amino acids: CASSVGEGGLHYGYTF.

The chain couples TRBV12-3 or TRBV12-4 to TRBJ1-2; no definite D call. Trimming pared 3 bases from V and 5 bases from J, leaving 10 bases between. The CDR3 loop spans 13 amino acids. The CDR3 protein is CASSFGLDYGYTF. CDR3 in DNA: TGTGCCAGCAGTTTTGGCCTTGATTATGGCTACACCTTC.

The rearrangement joins TRBV10-2 to TRBJ2-7; the D call may be TRBD1 or TRBD2 (5 bases each). The V and J ends lost 3 bases and 3 bases respectively, with 15 bases between them. CDR3 length: 15 residues. Germline CDR1 is WSHSY and CDR2 is SAAADI. The CDR3 DNA reads TGCGCCAGCAGTGACCCATCGGGGCGCGGCTACGAGCAGTACTTC. Protein sequence: CASSDPSGRGYEQYF.

This clone was counted only a few times. The chain is built from TRBV3-1 (or the pseudogene TRBV3-2) and TRBJ2-7, with D tentatively TRBD1 (5 bases). The CDR3 is 15 amino acids. Germline CDR1 reads LGHDT; CDR2 reads YNNKEL (reference sequence). Between the trimmed V and J ends, which lost 3 bases and 2 bases, there was a span of 14 bases. CDR3 amino acids: CASSHRATTAYEQYF. The CDR3 DNA is TGTGCCAGCAGCCACAGGGCGACAACCGCCTACGAGCAGTACTTC.

This chain links TRBV5-4 with TRBJ1-1; TRBD1 might be the D (6 bases). CDR1 SGHNT and CDR2 YYREEE come from the germline V gene (reference sequence). The CDR3 totals 15 residues. V dropped 0 bases and J dropped 3 bases, with 12 bases sitting between them. The CDR3 DNA reads as TGTGCCAGCAGCTTGGGAGGGGGGTCGGACACTGAAGCTTTCTTT. It specifies CASSLGGGSDTEAFF. The complete variable domain, with remaining parts taken from reference TRBV5-4 and TRBJ1-1, reads ETGVTQSPTHLIKTRGQQVTLRCSSQSGHNTVSWYQQALGQGPQFIFQYYREEENGRGNFPPRFSGLQFPNYSSELNVNALELDDSALYLCASSLGGGSDTEAFFGQGTRLTVV.

This chain connects TRBV11-1 to TRBJ1-5; D not certain. Deletions cut 5 bases from V and 4 bases from J, with 9 bases between. Germline CDR1 reads SGHAT; CDR2 reads FQDESV (reference sequence). The CDR3 totals 13 residues. The CDR3 here is CASSRQRNQPQHF. As DNA, the CDR3 is TGTGCCAGCAGCCGCCAAAGGAATCAGCCCCAGCATTTT.

This rearrangement joins TRBV30 to TRBJ2-3; no clear D. The V end lost 0 bases, the J end lost 4 bases, and 11 bases lay between the germline ends. Germline V gene lookup returns CDR1 GTSNPN and CDR2 SVGIG (reference sequence). This CDR3 has 14 amino acids. This chain's CDR3 is CAWSVRVPPDTQYF. The CDR3 DNA reads TGTGCCTGGAGTGTACGAGTACCGCCAGATACGCAGTATTTT. The whole variable domain, remainder taken from reference TRBV30 and TRBJ2-3, is SQTIHQWPATLVQPVGSPLSLECTVEGTSNPNLYWYRQAAGRGLQLLFYSVGIGQISSEVPQNLSASRPQDRQFILSSKKLLLSDSGFYLCAWSVRVPPDTQYFGPGTRLTVL.

This clone came up a few times. V gene TRBV2 combines with J gene TRBJ1-5, with TRBD1 matching over 10 bases. This CDR3 contains 15 residues. The ends lost 7 bases at V and 1 base at J; junction bases unmatched: 4. Germline V gene data show CDR1 as SNHLY and CDR2 as FYNNEI. The CDR3 region has the DNA TGTGCCAGCATGAGGGACAGGGGAAGCAATCAGCCCCAGCATTTT. It is translated as CASMRDRGSNQPQHF.

This clone was picked up one time. This chain uses TRBV15 with TRBJ2-5; D call uncertain. There are 15 residues in the CDR3. V was shortened by 3 bases and J by 0 bases, with 11 bases between the two germline ends. Germline CDR1 reads LNHNV; CDR2 reads YYDKDF (reference sequence). The chain's CDR3 is CATSRTTANQETQYF. CDR3 DNA: TGTGCCACCAGCAGGACAACAGCAAACCAAGAGACCCAGTACTTC. Full variable domain (outside the CDR3, taken from reference TRBV15 and TRBJ2-5): DAMVIQNPRYQVTQFGKPVTLSCSQTLNHNVMYWYQQKSSQAPKLLFHYYDKDFNNEADTPDNFQSRRPNTSFCFLDIRSPGLGDTAMYLCATSRTTANQETQYFGPGTRLLVL.

V and J are TRBV7-9 and TRBJ1-2; D perhaps matches TRBD1 (5 bases). The CDR3 has 12 amino acids. Germline values: CDR1 SEHNR, CDR2 FQNEAQ (reference sequence). V was cut by 2 bases and J by 7 bases, with 8 bases left in between. CDR3 in DNA: TGTGCCAGCAGCTTACAAACAGGTGGCTACACCTTC. This encodes CASSLQTGGYTF.

The rearrangement joins TRBV2 to TRBJ2-1, with D hard to call. The germline gives CDR1 SNHLY, CDR2 FYNNEI. The CDR3 runs 13 residues. The ends were cut back, 7 bases at V and 0 bases at J, with 7 bases in the middle. The CDR3 region is CASTQSSYNEQFF. The CDR3 coding sequence is TGTGCCAGCACCCAAAGCTCCTACAATGAGCAGTTCTTC.

The V gene is TRBV7-8, the J gene TRBJ1-2; 11 bases fit TRBD1. V shed 5 bases, J shed 7 bases, and the junction held 9 bases outside the gene matches. This CDR3 region has 15 residues. The germline gives CDR1 SGHVS, CDR2 FQNEAQ. Written as DNA, the CDR3 is TGTGCCAGCAGCCCGGACAGGGGGCCCGGGAGTGGCTACACCTTC. Its translation is CASSPDRGPGSGYTF.